The 10 T cell receptor beta chains below all came from one sample that was sequenced in a study of human T cells and chemical hapten exposure. The time point: patch test 2, 6 weeks after DPC sensitization. Documented treatment: therapeutic diphenylcyclopropenone sensitization with weekly scalp DPC. TCRdb itself ran the RACE reads through MiXCR, one entry per CDR3 protein. The data hold about 54,000 distinct CDR3 sequences, with 9.9% observed a single time. Source: whole blood, taken in connection with sensitization to the hapten diphenylcyclopropenone (DPC). These TCRs come from a woman between 45 and 65 years old with alopecia areata. Some clones in this sample may be carry-over from other donors' samples.

This clonotype was counted many times. The rearrangement links TRBV7-6 to TRBJ2-5, with D possibly TRBD2 on 6 matching bases. V lost 0 bases, J lost 4 bases, and 9 bases lay in between. Germline V gene sequence: CDR1 SGHVS, CDR2 FNYEAQ. The CDR3 consists of 14 residues. The CDR3 DNA follows: TGTGCCAGCAGCTTAGCGGCTAGCGTAGAGACCCAGTACTTC. Translation gives CASSLAASVETQYF.

There are a few counts of this clonotype. This chain uses TRBV7-9 with TRBJ1-2, with unresolved D. Per germline, CDR1 SEHNR and CDR2 FQNEAQ (reference sequence). The V end was cut by 3 bases, the J end by 0 bases, with 8 bases between. This CDR3 is built from 14 residues. As DNA, the CDR3 is TGTGCCAGCAGCTTGGCACAGTCTAACTATGGCTACACCTTC. Translation gives CASSLAQSNYGYTF.

The sample holds many counts of this clonotype. This chain uses TRBV6-2 or TRBV6-3 with TRBJ2-6; D is possibly TRBD2 (5 bases). The germline V and J ends were trimmed by 5 bases and 2 bases, with 7 bases remaining between them. The CDR3 covers 14 residues. Germline CDR1 is MNHEY and CDR2 is SVGEGT. In nucleotides, the CDR3 is TGTGCCAGCAGTCGGACTGCTGGGGCCAACGTCCTGACTTTC. Translated, it gives CASSRTAGANVLTF.

This clonotype was observed a few times. This sequence joins TRBV29-1 and TRBJ2-7; TRBD2 agrees at 9 bases. The CDR3 runs to 13 residues. Germline lookup yields CDR1 SQVTM and CDR2 ANQGSEA. Trimming took 4 bases from V and 1 from J; bases not matched to a gene: 2. The CDR3 is CSVAAGGSYEQYF. In DNA, the CDR3 is TGCAGCGTTGCAGCGGGAGGATCCTACGAGCAGTACTTC.

The chain links TRBV6-2 or TRBV6-3 to TRBJ2-7; D might be TRBD1 (5 bases). This CDR3 has 14 amino acids. The germline gives CDR1 MNHEY, CDR2 SVGEGT. Trimming took 6 bases from V and 2 from J, leaving 14 bases between them. CDR3 in amino acids: CASSPRRATYEQYF. For the CDR3, the DNA is TGTGCCAGCAGCCCCCGCAGGGCCACCTACGAGCAGTACTTC.

At least ten counts were recorded for this clonotype. V gene TRBV3-1 combines with J gene TRBJ2-2, with D possibly TRBD2 on 6 matching bases. Germline values: CDR1 LGHDT, CDR2 YNNKEL (reference sequence). The CDR3 is 16 amino acids. Trimming left V 2 bases short and J 6 bases short, with 16 bases between. This CDR3 reads CASSQFTGVLSGELFF. The CDR3, as DNA: TGTGCCAGCAGCCAATTTACGGGAGTCCTGTCCGGGGAGCTGTTTTTT.

This clonotype came up many times. The chain carries TRBV7-8 and TRBJ1-6; weak D call: TRBD1 (6 bases). The V end was cut by 3 bases, the J end by 10 bases, with 19 bases between. Germline V gene data show CDR1 as SGHVS and CDR2 as FQNEAQ. CDR3 length: 16 amino acids. The CDR3 region is CASSLKSAGVHSPLHF. For the CDR3, the DNA is TGTGCCAGCAGCTTGAAATCGGCAGGGGTTCACTCACCCCTCCACTTT.

This clonotype turned up a few times. The chain couples TRBV7-2 to TRBJ2-1; a weak D match, TRBD1 (6 bases). Trimming pared 3 bases from V and 4 bases from J, leaving 16 bases between. The CDR3 consists of 16 residues. CDR1 and CDR2 from the germline V gene are SGHTA and FQGNSA. The CDR3 DNA is TGTGCCAGCAGCTTCACAGGACAGTTAGCATACAATGAGCAGTTCTTC. The encoded protein is CASSFTGQLAYNEQFF.

In this sample, this clonotype turned up a few times. The gene calls are TRBV9 and TRBJ2-1; D uncertain. Deletions cut 1 base from V and 4 bases from J, with 12 bases between. Germline CDR1 and CDR2: SGDLS and YYNGEE. This CDR3 is built from 15 residues. The CDR3 sequence: CASSVSQVRYNEQFF. CDR3 DNA: TGTGCCAGCAGCGTATCCCAGGTTCGGTACAATGAGCAGTTCTTC.

In this sample, this clonotype turned up a few times. The chain carries TRBV20-1 and TRBJ2-5; either TRBD1 or TRBD2 may supply D (5 bases each). Trimming took 5 bases from V and 1 from J, leaving 14 bases between them. Germline V gene lookup returns CDR1 DFQATT and CDR2 SNEGSKA (reference sequence). The CDR3 covers 14 residues. Here the CDR3 DNA reads TGCAGTGCTGGAGGAGGACAACGCCAAGAGACCCAGTACTTC. Translation: CSAGGGQRQETQYF.